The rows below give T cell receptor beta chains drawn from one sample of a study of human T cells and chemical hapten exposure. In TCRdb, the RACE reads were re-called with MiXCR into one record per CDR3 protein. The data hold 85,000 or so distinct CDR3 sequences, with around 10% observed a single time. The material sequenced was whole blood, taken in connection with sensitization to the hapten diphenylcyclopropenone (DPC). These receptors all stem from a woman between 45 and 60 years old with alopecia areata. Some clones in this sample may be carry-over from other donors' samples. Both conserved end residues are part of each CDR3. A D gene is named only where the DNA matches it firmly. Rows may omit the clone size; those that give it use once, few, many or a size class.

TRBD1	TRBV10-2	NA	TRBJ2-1	TGCGCCAGCAGTGAGTCCGGGACAGGACGTAATGAGCAGTTCTTC	CASSESGTGRNEQFF
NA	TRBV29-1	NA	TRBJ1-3	TGCAGCGTTGTTACGGCAGGAAACACCATATATTTT	CSVVTAGNTIYF
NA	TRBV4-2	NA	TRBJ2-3	TGTGCCAGCAGCCAAGTTACAGCAGGGGAAGGTGGAGATACGCAGTATTTT	CASSQVTAGEGGDTQYF
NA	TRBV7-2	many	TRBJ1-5	TGTGCCAGCAGCAAAGAGGGGAATCAGCCCCAGCATTTT	CASSKEGNQPQHF
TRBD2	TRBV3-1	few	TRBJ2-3	TGTGCCAGCAGCGCCCGACTAGCGGAAGATACGCAGTATTTT	CASSARLAEDTQYF
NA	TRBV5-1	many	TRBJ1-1	TGCGCCAGCAGCTCTTACGAGGGAGCGTCTGAAGCTTTCTTT	CASSSYEGASEAFF
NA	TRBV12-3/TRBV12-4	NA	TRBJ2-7	TGTGCCAGCAGCCACCCGGATAGCTCCTACGAGCAGTACTTC	CASSHPDSSYEQYF
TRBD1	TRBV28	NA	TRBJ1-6	TGTGCCAGCAGGGGACAGACGAATTCACCCCTCCACTTT	CASRGQTNSPLHF
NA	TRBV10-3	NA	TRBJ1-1	TGTGCCATCAGTGAGAGGGAACTGAACACTGAAGCTTTCTTT	CAISERELNTEAFF
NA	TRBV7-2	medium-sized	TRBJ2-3	TGTGCCAGCAGCTCCCCTGGCGGGGAGTGGACAGATACGCAGTATTTT	CASSSPGGEWTDTQYF
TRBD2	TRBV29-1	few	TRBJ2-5	TGCAGCGTTGTAGAAATAGCGGGAGGATCAGAGACCCAGTACTTC	CSVVEIAGGSETQYF
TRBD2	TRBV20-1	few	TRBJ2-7	TGCAGTGCTTCAGGACTAGCGGGATTCGAGCAGTACTTC	CSASGLAGFEQYF
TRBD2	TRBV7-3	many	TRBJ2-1	TGTGCCAGCAGCTTAATCCTAGCGGGGGGGCCGAATGAGCAGTTCTTC	CASSLILAGGPNEQFF
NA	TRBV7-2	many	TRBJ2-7	TGTGCCAGCAGCTTAAGGTTTAGACAGCTCTCCTACGAGCAGTACTTC	CASSLRFRQLSYEQYF
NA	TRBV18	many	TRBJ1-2	TGTGCCAGCTCACCCCTAGGTGGGGGGGGCCTAACGTCTTACACCTTC	CASSPLGGGGLTSYTF
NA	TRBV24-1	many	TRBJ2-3	TGTGCCACCAGTGATTACGACCCTGCCTGGGGCGATACGCAGTATTTT	CATSDYDPAWGDTQYF
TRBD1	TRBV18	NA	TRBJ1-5	TGTGCCAGCTCACCAGTTCAGGGAGGGGGCAATCAGCCCCGGCATTTT	CASSPVQGGGNQPRHF
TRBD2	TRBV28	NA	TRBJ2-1	TGTGCCAGCAGTTTAGCGAGCGGGAGGATTCGTGAGCAGTTCTTC	CASSLASGRIREQFF
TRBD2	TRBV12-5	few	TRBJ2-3	TGTGCTAGTGGCGTAGGACTAGCGGACGATACGCAGTATTTT	CASGVGLADDTQYF
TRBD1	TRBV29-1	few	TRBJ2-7	TGCAGCGTTGAACTACGACAGGGGGCGCAGGACGAGCAGTACTTC	CSVELRQGAQDEQYF
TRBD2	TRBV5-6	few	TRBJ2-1	TGTGCCAGCAGCTCAAGTGAGGAGCGGGAGACCCTCTTTTACAATGAGCAGTTCTTC	CASSSSEERETLFYNEQFF
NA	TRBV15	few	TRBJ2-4	TGTGCCACCAGACGGTTGGAGGTGGGAAACATTCAGTACTTC	CATRRLEVGNIQYF
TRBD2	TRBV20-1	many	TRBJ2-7	TGCAGTGCCTACTCTCCGGGACAGTTCCGACTAGCGGGAGGCGAGCAGTACTTC	CSAYSPGQFRLAGGEQYF
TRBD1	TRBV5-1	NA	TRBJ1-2	TGCGCCAGCAGCTCGAAGTCAACCTCTTCTCCGGGACAGGGGGACTTCAACTATGGCTACACCTTC	CASSSKSTSSPGQGDFNYGYTF
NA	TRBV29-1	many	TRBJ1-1	TGCAGCGTCATTACCCGTTACATGAACACTGAAGCTTTCTTT	CSVITRYMNTEAFF
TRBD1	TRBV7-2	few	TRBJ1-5	TGTGCCAGCACCGTCGGACAGGGCAATCAGCCCCAGCATTTT	CASTVGQGNQPQHF
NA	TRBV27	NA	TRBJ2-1	TGTGCCAGCATTGGAGAACTAACCCATGGGAACAATGAGCAGTTCTTC	CASIGELTHGNNEQFF
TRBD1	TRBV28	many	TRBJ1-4	TGTGCCAGCAGTTCGTCAACAGGGGGAGTCAATGAAAAACTGTTTTTT	CASSSSTGGVNEKLFF
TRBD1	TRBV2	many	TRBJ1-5	TGTGCCAGCAGTGGGACAGGGGGCCGTCAGCCCCAGCATTTT	CASSGTGGRQPQHF
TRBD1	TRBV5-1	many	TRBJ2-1	TGCGCCAGCAGCTCGGGACAGGACTACAATGAGCAGTTCTTC	CASSSGQDYNEQFF
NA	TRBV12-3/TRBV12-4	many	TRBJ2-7	TGTGCCAGCAGCCCCATCCCGGGTGGTCCCCACGAGCAGTACTTC	CASSPIPGGPHEQYF
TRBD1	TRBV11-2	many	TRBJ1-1	TGTGCCAGCACCTTCCAAACAGGGGGCAACACTGAAGCTTTCTTT	CASTFQTGGNTEAFF
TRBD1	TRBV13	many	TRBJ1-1	TGTGCCAGCAGCCAGACGGACAGGGGAAACACTGAAGCTTTCTTT	CASSQTDRGNTEAFF
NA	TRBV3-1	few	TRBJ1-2	TGTGCCAGCAGCCAAGACGGCGCAAGTTCTTATGGCTACACCTTC	CASSQDGASSYGYTF
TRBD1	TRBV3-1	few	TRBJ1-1	TGTGCCAGCAGCCGACAGGGGGTGCGCAGTGTGGTAGCTTTCTTT	CASSRQGVRSVVAFF
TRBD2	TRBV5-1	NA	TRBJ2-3	TGCGCCAGCAGCAAACTAGCGGGAGCGGATGGCACAGATACGCAGTATTTT	CASSKLAGADGTDTQYF
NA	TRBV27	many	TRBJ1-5	TGTGCCAGCGAACCGAAGCCTTTGGGCAATCAGCCCCAGCATTTT	CASEPKPLGNQPQHF
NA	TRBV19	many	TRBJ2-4	TGTGCCAGTACCCCCTCAAGTGGGGCCTTAAACATTCAGTACTTC	CASTPSSGALNIQYF
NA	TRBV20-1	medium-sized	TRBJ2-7	TGCAGCGTCGTAATCGGGCAGCGCCCCTACGAGCAGTACTTC	CSVVIGQRPYEQYF
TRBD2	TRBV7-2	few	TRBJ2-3	TGTGCCAGCAGGCCCAGACTAGCGGGAGATACGCAGTATTTT	CASRPRLAGDTQYF
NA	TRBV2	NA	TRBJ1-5	TGTGCCAGCAGTGAGGGCAGGGCCAATCAGCCCCAGCATTTT	CASSEGRANQPQHF
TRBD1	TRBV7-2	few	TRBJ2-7	TGTGCCAGCAAGTCTTCAGGGGGAACCTACGAGCAGTACTTC	CASKSSGGTYEQYF
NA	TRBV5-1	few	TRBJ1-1	TGCGCCAGCAGCTTGAATGCCCGGAACACTGAAGCTTTCTTT	CASSLNARNTEAFF
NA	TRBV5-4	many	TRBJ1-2	TGTGCCAGCAGCTTGGACAGCTATGGCTACACCTTC	CASSLDSYGYTF
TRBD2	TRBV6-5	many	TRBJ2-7	TGTGCCGCAAAACCTGGGGCGGGAGGGACCTACGAGCAGTACTTC	CAAKPGAGGTYEQYF
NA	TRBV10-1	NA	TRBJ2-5	TGCGCCAGCAGTGATCCAGGGCGGGAGACCCAGTACTTC	CASSDPGRETQYF
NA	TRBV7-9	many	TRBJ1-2	TGTGCCAGCAGCCCCTCAGGCCTAGGGCTCTATGGCTACACCTTC	CASSPSGLGLYGYTF
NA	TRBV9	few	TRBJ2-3	TGTGCCAGCAGCGTAGACGGATTTACGCAGTATTTT	CASSVDGFTQYF
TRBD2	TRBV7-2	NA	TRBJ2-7	TGTGCCAGCAACTCCCCTAGCGGAAAGAACTACGAGCAGTACTTC	CASNSPSGKNYEQYF
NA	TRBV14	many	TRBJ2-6	TGTGCCAGCAGCCAAGCTTTCCTACCTGGGGCCAACGTCCTGACTTTC	CASSQAFLPGANVLTF
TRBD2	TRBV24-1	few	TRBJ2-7	TGTGCCACCAGTGGAGTAGCGGGAGAGCTCTCCTACGAGCAGTACTTC	CATSGVAGELSYEQYF
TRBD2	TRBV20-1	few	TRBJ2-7	TGCAGTGCTAGACTAGCGGCTTCCTACGAGCAGTACTTC	CSARLAASYEQYF